The sequence of this TCR beta chain was determined in a study of blood T cells in healthy people across ages. Primed by a sample-barcoded 5' primer and a J-beta primer mix, a second PCR proceeded for roughly 6 to 12 cycles. Using its own MiXCR run on the 5' RACE reads, TCRdb lists one record per CDR3 protein. The sample shows approximately 800,000 distinct CDR3 sequences, 58% of them seen only once. V was shortened by 3 bases and J by 5 bases, with 11 bases between the two germline ends. The CDR3 has 14 amino acids. Each sample used at least 6 million PBMCs. There were at least 6 micrograms of total RNA extracted from every sample.

This clonotype was sampled from a man younger than 45 in good health. The sequenced sample consisted of blood. V usage is TRBV12-3 or TRBV12-4 and J usage is TRBJ1-3; D is uncertain. As DNA, the CDR3 is TGTGCCAGCAGTTTGGGCAGCCCACGAAACACCATATATTTT. The encoded protein is CASSLGSPRNTIYF.